This T cell receptor beta chain was documented in a study of identical twins. Study results and limitations: One should note that invariant MAIT and iNKT cells could partly confound zero-insertion analyses.

TCRdb fed the 5' RACE reads into MiXCR, producing one record per CDR3 protein. The sample has some 230,000 distinct CDR3 sequences, 6.5% seen once; the top ten hold more than 14%. This CDR3 comprises 16 residues. The germline gives CDR1 SNHLY, CDR2 FYNNEI. Trimming removed 0 bases from V and 7 bases from J, with 16 bases in between. To note about this clonotype: Its antigen remains unknown.

These data were also filed under a second study, of T cells expressing NK-cell markers. That paper adds: The authors applied an anti-gamma-delta TCR antibody in several experiments, and it restricted sorting to alpha-beta TCR T cells.

V gene TRBV2 combines with J gene TRBJ2-1; either TRBD1 or TRBD2 may supply D (6 bases each). This receptor was obtained from a woman between 18 and 29 years old in good health. Sequenced sample: CD8+ T cells sorted from blood. CDR3 bases: TGTGCCAGCAGTGAAGCGCTTCTGGGGGGCCGAAATGAGCAGTTCTTC. This codes for CASSEALLGGRNEQFF.